Each of the 27 T cell receptor beta chains below was sequenced from the same sample in a study of Graves' ophthalmopathy and Graves' hyperthyroidism. The authors amplified TCR beta CDR3 regions, and they did so from RNA transcripts for repertoire sequencing. An initial RT-PCR round employing HTBI primers preceded a second-round multiplex PCR. Via MiXCR, TCRdb re-called the multiplex PCR reads, giving one row per CDR3 protein. Of 300,000 to 450,000 distinct CDR3 sequences listed, about a sixth are singletons. What was sequenced was peripheral blood. The receptor set was obtained from an adult woman with stable Graves' hyperthyroidism.

This clonotype was seen at least ten times. V is TRBV28 and J is TRBJ1-5, with 7 bases matching TRBD1. The CDR3 extends over 17 amino acids. Germline CDR1 is MDHEN and CDR2 is SYDVKM. The J segment lost 0 bases and the V segment lost 1 base, leaving 6 bases of the junction unmatched. The DNA of the CDR3 is TGTGCCAGCAGTTTATACAGGGGCCCCTCTAGCAATCAGCCCCAGCATTTT. Translated, it gives CASSLYRGPSSNQPQHF. Full variable domain (rest looked up from reference TRBV28 and TRBJ1-5): DVKVTQSSRYLVKRTGEKVFLECVQDMDHENMFWYRQDPGLGLRLIYFSYDVKMKEKGDIPEGYSVSREKKERFSLILESASTNQTSMYLCASSLYRGPSSNQPQHFGDGTRLSIL.

This clonotype has at least ten counts. The gene calls are TRBV30 and TRBJ1-1, with 10 nucleotides matching TRBD1. V was pared by 3 bases and J by 5 bases, with 6 bases of the junction left unmatched. This CDR3 is 14 amino acids long. The germline V gene has CDR1 GTSNPN and CDR2 SVGIG (reference sequence). The CDR3 bases are TGTGCCTGGAGGGCTGGACAGGGGGTAACTGAAGCTTTCTTT. Translated, it gives CAWRAGQGVTEAFF.

This clonotype was picked up one time. This rearrangement joins TRBV7-2 to TRBJ1-2, with D unclear. V shed 6 bases and J shed 4 bases, with 15 bases lying between them. The length of the CDR3 is 14 residues. The germline V gene encodes CDR1 SGHTA and CDR2 FQGNSA. Here the CDR3 reads CASSQSASSYGYTF. CDR3 DNA: TGTGCCAGCAGTCAATCTGCAAGTAGCTATGGCTACACCTTC.

The table lists this clonotype with a count of one. The chain couples TRBV2 to TRBJ1-1; the D is unclear. The CDR3 runs to 14 residues. V was cut by 8 bases and J by 1 base, with 14 bases left in between. Per germline, CDR1 SNHLY and CDR2 FYNNEI. This CDR3 reads CASDLGVGNTEAFF. As DNA, the CDR3 is TGTGCCAGCGACCTCGGGGTGGGGAACACTGAAGCTTTCTTT.

The V call is TRBV30, the J call TRBJ1-6, with D unclear. V was cut by 3 bases and J by 7 bases, with 13 bases left in between. Per the germline V gene, CDR1 is GTSNPN and CDR2 is SVGIG (reference sequence). The CDR3 sequence is 14 residues long. The CDR3: CAWRPKIRNSPLHF. DNA of the CDR3: TGTGCCTGGAGACCAAAAATTAGAAATTCACCCCTCCACTTT. Based on the CDR3 plus reference TRBV30 and TRBJ1-6, the full variable domain is SQTIHQWPATLVQPVGSPLSLECTVEGTSNPNLYWYRQAAGRGLQLLFYSVGIGQISSEVPQNLSASRPQDRQFILSSKKLLLSDSGFYLCAWRPKIRNSPLHFGNGTRLTVT.

This clonotype was picked up many times. The rearrangement links TRBV5-1 to TRBJ2-5; the D is unclear. The CDR3 extends over 14 amino acids. V lost 3 bases and J lost 5, with 14 bases in between. Germline-derived CDR1 and CDR2 are SGHRS and YFSETQ. CDR3 bases: TGCGCCAGCAGCTCGGGTTCACGGAGTGAGACCCAGTACTTC. It yields the protein CASSSGSRSETQYF. The full variable domain, rest sourced from reference TRBV5-1 and TRBJ2-5, is KAGVTQTPRYLIKTRGQQVTLSCSPISGHRSVSWYQQTPGQGLQFLFEYFSETQRNKGNFPGRFSGRQFSNSRSEMNVSTLELGDSALYLCASSSGSRSETQYFGPGTRLLVL.

This clonotype was recorded at least ten times. The CDR3 here is CASSSRTGLASEAFF. The CDR3 region has the DNA TGTGCCAGCAGTTCAAGGACAGGGTTAGCATCCGAAGCTTTCTTT. The rearrangement uses TRBV27 and TRBJ1-1; 8 bases fit TRBD1. Germline CDR1 and CDR2: MNHEY and SMNVEV (reference sequence). J was trimmed by 8 bases and V by 4 bases; bases with no gene match: 12. The CDR3 is 15 residues long.

This chain joins TRBV6-1 and TRBJ1-1, with D maybe TRBD1 (6 bases). V shed 8 bases and J shed 8 bases, with 15 bases lying between them. Germline CDR1 is MNHNS and CDR2 is SASEGT. The CDR3 has 12 residues. In DNA, the CDR3 is TGTGCCAGCCAGGGGCCCCGGTCAGAAGCTTTCTTT. Its protein is CASQGPRSEAFF.

CDR3 protein: CASSSRQGAYGYTF. In DNA form, the CDR3 reads TGTGCCAGCAGCTCTCGACAGGGGGCCTATGGCTACACCTTC. The chain carries TRBV7-2 and TRBJ1-2, with 10 bases that match TRBD1. J lost 4 bases, V lost 4 bases, and 3 bases had no gene match. This CDR3 has 14 amino acids. Looked up from germline, CDR1 is SGHTA and CDR2 is FQGNSA.

This clonotype was counted at least ten times. The J gene is TRBJ1-1, the V gene TRBV7-2; D gene ambiguous. CDR1 and CDR2 from the germline V gene are SGHTA and FQGNSA. V shed 6 bases and J shed 11 bases, with 10 bases lying between them. The CDR3 is 10 amino acids. CDR3 protein: CASSSGWAFF. DNA of the CDR3: TGTGCCAGCAGTTCCGGGTGGGCTTTCTTT.

The table lists this clonotype with a few counts. The V call is TRBV2, the J call TRBJ2-5; the D gene is possibly TRBD2 (5 bases). The length of the CDR3 is 13 residues. Germline-derived CDR1 and CDR2 are SNHLY and FYNNEI. V was shortened by 7 bases and J by 5 bases, with 14 bases between the two germline ends. This CDR3 reads CASIRYSDETQYF. DNA of the CDR3: TGTGCCAGCATCCGATATAGCGATGAGACCCAGTACTTC.

The chain joins TRBV28 to TRBJ2-5; 7 bases are shared with TRBD2. Per germline, CDR1 MDHEN and CDR2 SYDVKM. The CDR3 runs 15 residues. Trimming took 5 bases from V and 5 from J; bases not matched to a gene: 11. The CDR3 coding sequence is TGTGCCAGCAGTACGTCTAGCGGATCCATGGAGACCCAGTACTTC. Amino acids: CASSTSSGSMETQYF.

Many counts were recorded for this clonotype. This chain joins TRBV5-1 and TRBJ2-2; 8 nucleotides agree with TRBD2. Germline V lookup: CDR1 SGHRS, CDR2 YFSETQ. Trimming cost V 3 bases and J 2 bases; bases outside gene matches: 6. The CDR3 is made up of 16 amino acids. The CDR3 DNA is TGCGCCAGCAGCTCAGATAGCGGGATTAACACCGGGGAGCTGTTTTTT. Protein sequence: CASSSDSGINTGELFF.

This clonotype came up many times. The J gene is TRBJ1-5, the V gene TRBV4-1; D call uncertain. V lost 1 base and J lost 6, with 7 bases in between. Germline V gene lookup returns CDR1 MGHRA and CDR2 YSYEKL. The CDR3 has 13 residues. The CDR3 is CASSQVRSQPQHF. CDR3 coding DNA: TGCGCCAGCAGCCAAGTAAGGTCTCAGCCCCAGCATTTT.

This clonotype came up many times. The rearrangement joins TRBV14 to TRBJ1-1, with D uncertain. V was clipped by 6 bases and J by 3 bases, with 11 bases between them. The germline V gene encodes CDR1 SGHDN and CDR2 FVKESK. CDR3 length: 13 amino acids. CDR3 residues: CASRAFGDTEAFF. In DNA, the CDR3 is TGTGCCAGCAGAGCCTTCGGGGACACTGAAGCTTTCTTT.

Details on this clonotype: Likely a read error: the CDR3 ends without its conserved phenylalanine or tryptophan. This chain links TRBV16 with TRBJ1-1; D not resolved. The CDR3 length is 13 residues. V was pared by 6 bases and J by 0 bases, with 8 bases between. Germline-derived CDR1 and CDR2 are KGHSY and FQNENV. The CDR3 coding sequence is TGTGCCAGCAGGCAAGTGGTGAACACTGAAGCTTTCTCT. Amino acids: CASRQVVNTEAFS.

The table lists this clonotype with many counts. The V gene is TRBV6-5, the J gene TRBJ2-5; 7 bases fit TRBD1. J lost 4 bases, V lost 8 bases, and 7 bases had no gene match. Germline V gene lookup returns CDR1 MNHEY and CDR2 SVGAGI. The CDR3 spans 13 residues. CDR3 region: CASSRTGRETQYF. In DNA, the CDR3 is TGTGCCAGCTCTCGGACAGGTAGAGAGACCCAGTACTTC.

This clonotype has a handful of counts. V is TRBV6-1 and J is TRBJ2-5; TRBD1 might be the D (7 bases). Germline V gene lookup returns CDR1 MNHNS and CDR2 SASEGT. This CDR3 is 15 amino acids long. Trimming shortened V by 5 bases and J by 2 bases, and 15 bases separated the two germline ends. In DNA, the CDR3 is TGTGCCAGCAGTAGGACAGGAGGGTGGCAAGAGACCCAGTACTTC. It codes for CASSRTGGWQETQYF.

The chain has TRBV6-1 and TRBJ1-2; D is uncertain. CDR3 length: 13 residues. Germline V gene sequence: CDR1 MNHNS, CDR2 SASEGT. The V end lost 6 bases, the J end lost 7 bases, and 15 bases lay between the germline ends. The CDR3 is CASRKDLLGGYTF. The CDR3 bases are TGTGCCAGCAGGAAGGACCTCCTTGGTGGCTACACCTTC.

This clonotype was picked up many times. V usage is TRBV7-2 and J usage is TRBJ2-7, with TRBD2 identical over 8 bases. The V gene end was trimmed by 4 bases and the J gene end by 0 bases; junction bases not matched to a gene: 5. The germline V gene encodes CDR1 SGHTA and CDR2 FQGNSA. This CDR3 is 15 amino acids long. For the CDR3, the DNA is TGTGCCAGCAGCTGGCGTAGCGGGAACTCCTACGAGCAGTACTTC. It specifies CASSWRSGNSYEQYF.

The table lists this clonotype with many counts. The V and J genes are TRBV12-5 and TRBJ2-5; 9 bases align to TRBD1. CDR1 and CDR2 from the germline V gene are LGHNT and FRNRAP. This CDR3 is built from 14 residues. J gave up 5 bases and V 7 bases, and 8 bases lay outside the gene matches. CDR3 in amino acids: CASVKQGAGETQYF. The CDR3, as DNA: TGTGCTAGTGTTAAACAGGGGGCCGGGGAGACCCAGTACTTC.

This clonotype was seen ten or more times. The J gene is TRBJ2-2, the V gene TRBV6-2 or TRBV6-3, with 7 bases fitting TRBD1. V gave up 2 bases and J gave up 3 bases; unmatched junction bases: 9. CDR1 is MNHEY and CDR2 is SVGEGT in the germline V gene. This CDR3 spans 17 amino acids. The CDR3 DNA is TGTGCCAGCAGTTACCTCCTAGGACAGGCCGACACCGGGGAGCTGTTTTTT. Protein product: CASSYLLGQADTGELFF.

In its sample, this clonotype was seen many times. V and J are TRBV29-1 and TRBJ1-3; D may be TRBD1 (6 bases). V gave up 0 bases and J gave up 1 base, with 13 bases separating them. Per germline, CDR1 SQVTM and CDR2 ANQGSEA. This CDR3 has 16 amino acids. DNA for the CDR3: TGCAGCGTTGAAGATTTTGGGGGCCTATCTGGAAACACCATATATTTT. Its protein product is CSVEDFGGLSGNTIYF. Drawing the rest from reference TRBV29-1 and TRBJ1-3, the complete variable domain is SAVISQKPSRDICQRGTSLTIQCQVDSQVTMMFWYRQQPGQSLTLIATANQGSEATYESGFVIDKFPISRPNLTFSTLTVSNMSPEDSSIYLCSVEDFGGLSGNTIYFGEGSWLTVV.

This clonotype was observed at least ten times. The chain couples TRBV28 to TRBJ2-5; D remains ambiguous. This CDR3 spans 14 amino acids. Germline CDR1 reads MDHEN; CDR2 reads SYDVKM. Trimming removed 6 bases at V and 5 bases at J, with 16 bases between. CDR3 residues: CASSRPASRETQYF. As DNA, the CDR3 is TGTGCCAGCAGCCGCCCCGCCTCTAGGGAGACCCAGTACTTC.

Turning to this clonotype: A much bigger clone sits one base away, suggesting this may be a read error. The genes are TRBV2 and TRBJ2-7; the D gene could be TRBD1 or TRBD2 (5 bases each). The CDR3 is made up of 14 amino acids. Germline values: CDR1 SNHLY, CDR2 FYNNEI. Trimming removed 1 base from V and 6 bases from J, with 13 bases in between. DNA for the CDR3: TGTGCCAGCAGTGAAGTGAGGGGATCTGCCGAGCAGTACTTC. Its translation: CASSEVRGSAEQYF.

This clonotype was detected many times. J is TRBJ2-7 and V is TRBV20-1, with 8 bases aligning to TRBD1. The CDR3 is 12 amino acids. V lost 4 bases to trimming and J lost 3 bases; unmatched junction nucleotides: 2. Per germline, CDR1 DFQATT and CDR2 SNEGSKA (reference sequence). CDR3 protein: CSANRGDYEQYF. The DNA for the CDR3 is TGCAGTGCTAACAGGGGGGACTACGAGCAGTACTTC.

In its sample, this clonotype was seen many times. The rearrangement joins TRBV9 to TRBJ2-5; D gene unclear. V lost 0 bases and J lost 5, with 8 bases in between. The CDR3 loop spans 13 amino acids. The germline V gene has CDR1 SGDLS and CDR2 YYNGEE. As DNA, the CDR3 is TGTGCCAGCAGCGTAGACGCGTCGGAGACCCAGTACTTC. Protein product: CASSVDASETQYF.